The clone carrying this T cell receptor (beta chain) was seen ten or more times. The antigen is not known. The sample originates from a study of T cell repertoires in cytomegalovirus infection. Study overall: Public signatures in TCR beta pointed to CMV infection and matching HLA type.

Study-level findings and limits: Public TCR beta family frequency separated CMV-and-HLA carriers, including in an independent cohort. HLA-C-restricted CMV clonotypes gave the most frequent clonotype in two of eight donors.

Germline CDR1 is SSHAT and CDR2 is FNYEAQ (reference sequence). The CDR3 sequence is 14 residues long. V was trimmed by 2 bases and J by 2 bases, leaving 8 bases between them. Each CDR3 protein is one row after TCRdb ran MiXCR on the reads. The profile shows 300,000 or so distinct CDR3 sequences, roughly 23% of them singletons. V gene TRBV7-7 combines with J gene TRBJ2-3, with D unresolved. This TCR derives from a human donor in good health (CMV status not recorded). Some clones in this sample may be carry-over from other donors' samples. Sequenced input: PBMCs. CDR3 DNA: TGTGCCAGCAGCTTATTGGGGAACACAGATACGCAGTATTTT. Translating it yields CASSLLGNTDTQYF. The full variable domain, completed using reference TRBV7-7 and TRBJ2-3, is GAGVSQSPRYKVTKRGQDVTLRCDPISSHATLYWYQQALGQGPEFLTYFNYEAQPDKSGLPSDRFSAERPEGSISTLTIQRTEQRDSAMYRCASSLLGNTDTQYFGPGTRLTVL.